Shown below are 15 T cell receptor beta chains from a single sample sequenced in a study of early T cells in non-severe SARS-CoV-2 infection. TCRdb passed the 5' RACE reads through MiXCR, listing each CDR3 protein once. This repertoire shows about 40,000 distinct CDR3 sequences, 4.5% to 5% found once; its top ten account for about 5%. Sequencing was done on a sample of whole blood. The receptors here all came from an adult who was a healthcare worker with PCR-confirmed SARS-CoV-2 infection or an uninfected control (not recorded which).

This clonotype showed up many times. The rearrangement uses TRBV2 and TRBJ1-6; D remains ambiguous. V lost 2 bases, J lost 8 bases, and 7 bases lay in between. CDR1 is SNHLY, CDR2 FYNNEI, per germline. This CDR3 is 13 amino acids long. The CDR3 is CASSEPSDSPLHF. The CDR3 nucleotides read TGTGCCAGCAGTGAACCGTCTGATTCACCCCTCCACTTT.

This clonotype was observed at least ten times. The rearrangement uses TRBV19 and TRBJ1-4, with a possible D match to TRBD1 (5 bases). The CDR3 has 15 amino acids. The germline CDR1 and CDR2 sequences are LNHDA and SQIVND (reference sequence). Trimming took off 4 bases at V and 8 bases at J, with 17 bases between the two ends. Written as DNA, the CDR3 is TGTGCCAGTAGTAGAGCCGGGACTCTGGGGGAAAAACTGTTTTTT. Protein product: CASSRAGTLGEKLFF. Looking up the rest from reference TRBV19 and TRBJ1-4 gives the full variable domain: DGGITQSPKYLFRKEGQNVTLSCEQNLNHDAMYWYRQDPGQGLRLIYYSQIVNDFQKGDIAEGYSVSREKKESFPLTVTSAQKNPTAFYLCASSRAGTLGEKLFFGSGTQLSVL.

This clonotype was detected ten times or more. The chain links TRBV6-5 to TRBJ1-2; maybe TRBD1 (5 bases). The CDR3 has 13 residues. Germline assignment: CDR1 MNHEY and CDR2 SVGAGI. Trimming took off 7 bases at V and 4 bases at J, with 13 bases between the two ends. CDR3 residues: CASKEQVSYGYTF. In DNA form, the CDR3 reads TGTGCCAGCAAAGAACAGGTTTCCTATGGCTACACCTTC.

The V and J genes are TRBV12-3 or TRBV12-4 and TRBJ2-5; D not resolved. The CDR3 spans 14 residues. Trimming removed 1 base at V and 5 bases at J, with 11 bases between. The DNA for the CDR3 is TGTGCCAGCAGTTTAGATCTGTTTTCGGAGACCCAGTACTTC. Its protein product is CASSLDLFSETQYF.

This clonotype appeared a few times. The V call is TRBV9, the J call TRBJ1-1; TRBD1 agrees at 8 bases. J lost 5 bases, V lost 4 bases, and 7 bases had no gene match. The CDR3 runs 14 residues. Germline loops: CDR1 SGDLS, CDR2 YYNGEE. The CDR3 protein is CASSKGQGGTEAFF. CDR3 bases: TGTGCCAGCAGCAAAGGACAGGGAGGGACTGAAGCTTTCTTT.

This clonotype has a handful of counts. The chain links TRBV12-3 or TRBV12-4 to TRBJ2-1, with a tentative D call TRBD1 (5 bases). The V and J ends lost 6 bases and 8 bases respectively, with 17 bases between them. The CDR3 spans 14 residues. CDR3 DNA sequence: TGTGCCAGCAGGGAAGGCCAGGGTATCGATGAGCAGTTCTTC. This gives the protein CASREGQGIDEQFF.

This clonotype has just a few counts. The V and J genes are TRBV5-5 and TRBJ1-1, with D unresolved. From germline, CDR1 is SGHKS and CDR2 YYEKEE (reference sequence). Trimming shortened V by 4 bases and J by 4 bases, and 11 bases separated the two germline ends. This CDR3 has 13 residues. The CDR3 protein is CASSESASTEAFF. In DNA, the CDR3 is TGTGCCAGCAGCGAATCCGCTAGCACTGAAGCTTTCTTT. Supplemented by reference TRBV5-5 and TRBJ1-1, the full variable domain reads DAGVTQSPTHLIKTRGQQVTLRCSPISGHKSVSWYQQVLGQGPQFIFQYYEKEERGRGNFPDRFSARQFPNYSSELNVNALLLGDSALYLCASSESASTEAFFGQGTRLTVV.

This clonotype was counted between two and nine times. This chain uses TRBV4-2 with TRBJ2-7; 7 bases fit TRBD2. The CDR3 covers 18 residues. Germline V gene sequence: CDR1 LGHNA, CDR2 YNFKEQ. Losses at the gene ends were 1 base for V and 1 base for J; bases not matched to a gene: 13. The CDR3 loop is CASSQVMRLAEGSYEQYF. As DNA, the CDR3 is TGTGCCAGCAGCCAAGTAATGAGGCTAGCGGAGGGTTCCTACGAGCAGTACTTC.

This clonotype was seen ten or more times. The chain joins TRBV11-2 to TRBJ2-1, with 7 bases fitting TRBD2. The germline CDR1 and CDR2 sequences are SGHAT and FQNNGV. The CDR3 contains 16 residues. Trimming at V came to 5 bases and at J to 7 bases, leaving 14 bases not matched to a gene. In nucleotides, the CDR3 is TGTGCCAGCAGCCCCGACGGGGGGACCACACTGAATGAGCAGTTCTTC. This codes for CASSPDGGTTLNEQFF.

This clonotype came up many times. This chain links TRBV11-2 with TRBJ2-3; 9 bases fit TRBD2. Germline V gene lookup returns CDR1 SGHAT and CDR2 FQNNGV. This CDR3 comprises 16 residues. Trimming took 2 bases from V and 6 from J; bases not matched to a gene: 9. The CDR3 loop reads CASSLFQRGVSDTQYF. CDR3 in DNA: TGTGCCAGCAGCTTATTCCAGCGGGGGGTCTCGGATACGCAGTATTTT.

Ten or more counts support this clonotype. This chain joins TRBV20-1 and TRBJ1-5; no clear D. V was cut by 2 bases and J by 2 bases, with 4 bases left in between. This CDR3 contains 12 residues. The germline CDR1 and CDR2 sequences are DFQATT and SNEGSKA (reference sequence). Here the CDR3 DNA reads TGCAGTGCTAGATATGGCAATCAGCCCCAGCATTTT. It encodes CSARYGNQPQHF.

This clonotype appeared many times. V and J are TRBV2 and TRBJ1-5; weak D call: TRBD1 (5 bases). Trimming stripped 3 bases from V and 11 bases from J, with 17 bases between. Per germline, CDR1 SNHLY and CDR2 FYNNEI. CDR3 size: 14 residues. The CDR3 nucleotides read TGTGCCAGCAGTGATCAGGGACCGGGCAGGGCCCAGCATTTT. This gives the protein CASSDQGPGRAQHF.

This clonotype showed up many times. The chain combines TRBV18 with TRBJ2-3, with a weak D call TRBD1 (6 bases). Germline CDR1 KGHSH, CDR2 LQKENI. CDR3 size: 15 residues. V lost 6 bases and J lost 6, with 19 bases in between. The CDR3 region is CASSLGTTAQDTQYF. CDR3 in DNA: TGTGCCAGCTCCCTAGGGACAACTGCACAGGATACGCAGTATTTT.

This clonotype was observed many times. The gene calls are TRBV27 and TRBJ1-6; D might be TRBD1 (6 bases). V was shortened by 1 base and J by 9 bases, with 19 bases between the two germline ends. The V gene's germline CDR1 is MNHEY and CDR2 SMNVEV (reference sequence). The CDR3 is 17 amino acids. The CDR3 DNA reads as TGTGCCAGCAGTTTATGGTTCAGGGGTGGAGACAGTTCACCCCTCCACTTT. This translates into CASSLWFRGGDSSPLHF.

The sample holds a few counts of this clonotype. V gene TRBV18 combines with J gene TRBJ2-7; TRBD2 might be the D (5 bases). The V end lost 3 bases, the J end lost 5 bases, and 8 bases lay between the germline ends. The germline gives CDR1 KGHSH, CDR2 LQKENI. This CDR3 contains 12 residues. The CDR3 DNA sequence: TGTGCCAGCTCACCGATCGGGGACGAGCAGTACTTC. The encoded protein is CASSPIGDEQYF.